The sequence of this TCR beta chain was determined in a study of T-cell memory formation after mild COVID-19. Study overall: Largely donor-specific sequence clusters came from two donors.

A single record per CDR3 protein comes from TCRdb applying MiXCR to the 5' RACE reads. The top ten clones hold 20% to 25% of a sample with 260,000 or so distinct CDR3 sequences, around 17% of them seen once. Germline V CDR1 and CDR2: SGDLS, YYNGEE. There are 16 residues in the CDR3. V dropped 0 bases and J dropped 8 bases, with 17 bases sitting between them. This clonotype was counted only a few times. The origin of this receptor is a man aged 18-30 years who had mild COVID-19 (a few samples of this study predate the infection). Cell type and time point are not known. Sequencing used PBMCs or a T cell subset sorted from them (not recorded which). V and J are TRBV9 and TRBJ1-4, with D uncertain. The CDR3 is CASSVGSGLDGEKLFF. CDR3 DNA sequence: TGTGCCAGCAGCGTAGGATCCGGTCTCGATGGGGAAAAACTGTTTTTT.